Below are 7 T cell receptor beta chains sequenced from a single sample in a study of shared clonotypes between healthy human individuals (dated by TCRdb to about 2020). Preparation of the library involved the immunoSEQ multiplex PCR assay. TCRdb holds this immuneACCESS table with in-frame rearrangements only. Some clones are missing; in checked studies, unresolved V genes explain under half, and the rest has no known cause. This sample is represented by about 2.3 million clones; approximately 95% of them were singletons. The top ten clones comprise about 0.39% of the sample. The sequenced sample was naive CD4+ T cells from PBMCs. The cell subset or site label of this sample denotes: CD45RA+ positively selected. The receptors stem from a man younger than 35 in good health. Some clones in this sample may be carry-over from other donors' samples.

The gene calls are TRBV2 and TRBJ1-5; the D is unclear. Germline values: CDR1 SNHLY, CDR2 FYNNEI. With 1 base removed from V and 6 bases from J, the gap between germline ends came to 10 bases. The CDR3 length is 14 residues. CDR3 amino acids: CASSEGPGSQPQHF. The CDR3 DNA sequence: TGTGCCAGCAGTGAAGGGCCAGGAAGTCAGCCCCAGCATTTT.

The rearrangement uses TRBV5-1 and TRBJ2-3; possibly TRBD2 for D (6 bases). The CDR3 extends over 16 amino acids. V was cut by 0 bases and J by 2 bases, with 13 bases left in between. The germline V gene has CDR1 SGHRS and CDR2 YFSETQ. The CDR3 is CASSLAGSVLTDTQYF. DNA of the CDR3: TGCGCCAGCAGCTTGGCCGGGAGCGTACTCACAGATACGCAGTATTTT.

The rearrangement links TRBV4-3 to TRBJ1-2; D is uncertain. V lost 1 base, J lost 4 bases, and 10 bases lay in between. This CDR3 region has 14 residues. CDR1 is LGHNA and CDR2 is YSLEER in the germline V gene. The CDR3 reads CASSQAFGAYGYTF. The CDR3 DNA reads as TGCGCCAGCAGCCAAGCCTTCGGAGCCTATGGCTACACCTTC.

This clone was recorded a few times. The V call is TRBV21-1, the J call TRBJ1-1. TRBV21-1 is a pseudogene. This CDR3 has 13 residues. CDR3 coding DNA: TGTGCCAGCACCAACCCGACCGTGCCTGAAGCTTTCTTT. Protein sequence: CASTNPTVPEAFF.

This sequence joins TRBV11-2 and TRBJ1-1; TRBD1 matches at 9 bases. The CDR3 runs to 15 residues. From germline, CDR1 is SGHAT and CDR2 FQNNGV. Trimming removed 6 bases from V and 0 bases from J; junction bases left unmatched: 5. This CDR3 reads CASRPGQGLNTEAFF. CDR3 nucleotides: TGTGCCAGCAGACCGGGACAGGGACTGAACACTGAAGCTTTCTTT. The full variable domain, in which reference TRBV11-2 and TRBJ1-1 provide the parts outside the CDR3, is EAGVAQSPRYKIIEKRQSVAFWCNPISGHATLYWYQQILGQGPKLLIQFQNNGVVDDSQLPKDRFSAERLKGVDSTLKIQPAKLEDSAVYLCASRPGQGLNTEAFFGQGTRLTVV.

CDR3 in DNA: TGTGCCAGTAATCCTGGGCAGGGGGTAAAGAGCAATCAGCCCCAGCATTTT. As protein: CASNPGQGVKSNQPQHF. V gene TRBV19 combines with J gene TRBJ1-5, with TRBD1 matching over 7 bases. CDR3 length equals 17 residues. V was clipped by 7 bases and J by 1 base; unmatched bases: 13. The germline gives CDR1 LNHDA, CDR2 SQIVND (reference sequence).

The CDR3 protein is CASTPVGGTYNEQFF. In DNA, the CDR3 is TGTGCCAGCACCCCCGTCGGGGGGACCTACAATGAGCAGTTCTTC. The gene calls are TRBV6-1 and TRBJ2-1; 7 bases line up with TRBD2. J gave up 2 bases and V 7 bases, and 8 bases lay outside the gene matches. Germline V gives CDR1 MNHNS, CDR2 SASEGT. This CDR3 has 15 amino acids.